Sequencing of this TCR beta chain was carried out in a study of radiation and T cells in renal cell carcinoma. This table comes from immunoSEQ multiplex PCR, and its TCRdb copy is limited to in-frame clones, with some not included. In the table there are just under 150,000 clones, 86% of which are singletons. The CDR3 consists of 15 residues. Germline CDR1 reads SGHTA; CDR2 reads FQGNSA. The V and J ends lost 6 bases and 5 bases respectively, with 17 bases between them. Described time point: blood 4 weeks post-SBRT, at nephrectomy. The treatment was: 15 Gy SBRT to primary tumor, nephrectomy 4 weeks later.

This chain uses TRBV7-2 with TRBJ1-5; D possibly corresponds to TRBD1 (6 bases). The sequenced sample was blood, obtained from a patient whose treatment included radiotherapy and nephrectomy. The TCR comes from a woman in her fifties or sixties with renal cell carcinoma. CDR3 amino acids: CASRPPGAGDQPQHF. In nucleotides, the CDR3 is TGTGCCAGCAGGCCCCCGGGGGCTGGGGATCAGCCCCAGCATTTT.